The 19 T cell receptor beta chains presented below share a single source sample, sequenced in a study of beta chain features in type 1 diabetes. Expressed TCRB transcripts were sequenced, since all the RNA that had been isolated was reverse transcribed. TCRdb's table, derived via immunoSEQ multiplex PCR, lists solely in-frame clones and lacks some. The table lists approximately 200,000 clones, 7.5% to 10% of them singletons. Sequencing was performed on naive CD4+ T cells from blood. These receptors all come from a woman between 18 and 29 years old in good health.

The rearrangement links TRBV7-8 to TRBJ2-7, with 8 bases lining up with TRBD1. Germline CDR1 and CDR2: SGHVS and FQNEAQ. CDR3 size: 17 residues. Unmatched junction bases numbered 12, after V lost 2 bases and J lost 3 bases. The CDR3 reads CASSLRRLDRVNYEQYF. CDR3 DNA sequence: TGTGCCAGCAGCTTAAGACGGCTGGACAGGGTAAACTACGAGCAGTACTTC.

This clone was picked up many times. The gene calls are TRBV30 and TRBJ1-6, with 8 bases matching TRBD1. J lost 8 bases, V lost 3 bases, and 9 bases had no gene match. Germline V gene sequence: CDR1 GTSNPN, CDR2 SVGIG (reference sequence). The CDR3 is 15 residues long. The CDR3 is CAWSRGQVSDSPLHF. In nucleotides, the CDR3 is TGTGCCTGGAGCCGGGGACAGGTCTCTGATTCACCCCTCCACTTT.

This clone was seen only a few times. The chain employs TRBV7-9 and TRBJ2-3; D unresolved. The V end lost 0 bases, the J end lost 2 bases, and 9 bases lay between the germline ends. Germline V lookup: CDR1 SEHNR, CDR2 FQNEAQ (reference sequence). This CDR3 is 15 amino acids long. CDR3 in amino acids: CASSLARLYTDTQYF. The CDR3 nucleotides read TGTGCCAGCAGCTTAGCGCGGCTGTACACAGATACGCAGTATTTT.

This chain uses TRBV7-8 with TRBJ1-2, with TRBD1 identical over 8 bases. Germline CDR1 is SGHVS and CDR2 is FQNEAQ. The CDR3 contains 15 residues. V was pared by 4 bases and J by 2 bases, with 6 bases of the junction left unmatched. The DNA of the CDR3 is TGTGCCAGCAGCTCCCGACAGGGGCCCAACTATGGCTACACCTTC. It translates to CASSSRQGPNYGYTF.

In this sample, this clone turned up a few times. The chain links TRBV11-2 to TRBJ1-2; D unresolved. The CDR3 consists of 15 residues. V was trimmed by 4 bases and J by 0 bases, leaving 12 bases between them. Germline V gene data show CDR1 as SGHAT and CDR2 as FQNNGV. The DNA of the CDR3 is TGTGCCAGCAGCTCCCCGTCGAGATCTAACTATGGCTACACCTTC. Translating gives CASSSPSRSNYGYTF.

This clone was counted a few times. This sequence joins TRBV7-9 and TRBJ2-7; no firm D call. Trimming took off 2 bases at V and 5 bases at J, with 13 bases between the two ends. This CDR3 comprises 14 residues. The germline gives CDR1 SEHNR, CDR2 FQNEAQ (reference sequence). CDR3 nucleotide sequence: TGTGCCAGCAGCTTAAGTCAGGCTTCCCACGAGCAGTACTTC. Residues: CASSLSQASHEQYF.

This chain uses TRBV30 with TRBJ1-2; the D is unclear. The CDR3 runs to 13 residues. Per germline, CDR1 GTSNPN and CDR2 SVGIG (reference sequence). V shed 2 bases and J shed 7 bases, with 14 bases lying between them. The CDR3 DNA is TGTGCCTGGAGTAGTTCCTGGGGAGGTGGCTACACCTTC. Its translation: CAWSSSWGGGYTF.

The CDR3 loop reads CASSQVGGSKRTQYF. As DNA, the CDR3 is TGCGCCAGCAGCCAAGTCGGCGGGAGCAAGAGAACCCAGTACTTC. V and J are TRBV4-3 and TRBJ2-5; 7 nucleotides align to TRBD2. Germline loops: CDR1 LGHNA, CDR2 YSLEER. V gave up 1 base and J gave up 8 bases; unmatched junction bases: 10. This CDR3 contains 15 residues.

V and J are TRBV5-1 and TRBJ1-5; D might be TRBD1 (5 bases). The CDR3 is made up of 14 amino acids. Germline V lookup: CDR1 SGHRS, CDR2 YFSETQ. Trimming took 4 bases from V and 0 from J, leaving 8 bases between them. The CDR3 reads CASSTGASNQPQHF. CDR3 nucleotides: TGCGCCAGCAGCACAGGTGCTAGCAATCAGCCCCAGCATTTT.

This clone came up a few times. V usage is TRBV7-9 and J usage is TRBJ1-2, with D perhaps matching TRBD1 (6 bases). V was trimmed by 5 bases and J by 1 base, leaving 17 bases between them. Germline V lookup: CDR1 SEHNR, CDR2 FQNEAQ (reference sequence). The length of the CDR3 is 16 residues. This chain's CDR3 is CASSAGQYMDNYGYTF. For the CDR3, the DNA is TGTGCCAGCAGCGCCGGACAGTACATGGATAACTATGGCTACACCTTC.

This clone was counted between two and nine times. The DNA of the CDR3 is TGTGCCAGCAGCGTAGCTCTGGAGGACTCACCCCTCCACTTT. Translating it yields CASSVALEDSPLHF. This rearrangement joins TRBV9 to TRBJ1-6; no clear D gene. Trimming took off 0 bases at V and 10 bases at J, with 11 bases between the two ends. Germline-derived CDR1 and CDR2 are SGDLS and YYNGEE. The CDR3 loop spans 14 amino acids.

Only a few counts were recorded for this clone. The germline gene is not matched at one end of the junction; a read error may be the cause. V gene TRBV30 combines with J gene TRBJ2-7; D perhaps matches TRBD2 (7 bases). CDR1 and CDR2 from the germline V gene are GTSNPN and SVGIG (reference sequence). The CDR3 is made up of 11 amino acids. The CDR3 DNA is TGTGCCTGGAGCCTAGGGGGGGACACCATCTTC. Amino acid sequence: CAWSLGGDTIF.

The gene calls are TRBV5-1 and TRBJ2-3; a weak D match, TRBD1 (6 bases). Germline CDR1 and CDR2: SGHRS and YFSETQ. Trimming took off 4 bases at V and 6 bases at J, with 18 bases between the two ends. The length of the CDR3 is 15 residues. The CDR3 is CASSPQTGLGDTQYF. DNA for the CDR3: TGCGCCAGCAGCCCCCAGACAGGACTCGGCGATACGCAGTATTTT.

The rearrangement joins TRBV10-3 to TRBJ2-1; D perhaps matches TRBD2 (6 bases). Germline CDR1 is ENHRY and CDR2 is SYGVKD. V gave up 6 bases and J gave up 8 bases, with 17 bases separating them. The length of the CDR3 is 14 residues. The CDR3 sequence is CAISLIRDLHEQFF. The CDR3 DNA follows: TGTGCCATCAGCCTTATCAGGGACTTACATGAGCAGTTCTTC.

The chain has TRBV27 and TRBJ1-6, with 9 bases aligning to TRBD1. With V trimmed by 5 bases and J by 7 bases, 9 bases remained unmatched. Germline values: CDR1 MNHEY, CDR2 SMNVEV (reference sequence). This CDR3 region has 16 residues. Written as DNA, the CDR3 is TGTGCCAGCAGTATGCGGACAGGGGCGAGGAATTCACCCCTCCACTTT. It specifies CASSMRTGARNSPLHF.

This clone has just a few counts. Additional DNA sequences in this sample encode the identical CDR3. The V and J genes are TRBV18 and TRBJ2-3; 10 nucleotides line up with TRBD2. CDR1 and CDR2 (germline): KGHSH, LQKENI. The CDR3 consists of 16 residues. Germline trimming cut 3 bases from V and 1 base from J; bases unmatched to any gene: 4. DNA of the CDR3: TGTGCCAGCTCACCCAGACTAGCGGGTGGCACAGATACGCAGTATTTT. Protein product: CASSPRLAGGTDTQYF.

The sample holds a few counts of this clone. This chain joins TRBV7-2 and TRBJ2-1; 10 nucleotides line up with TRBD1. In germline, CDR1 is SGHTA, CDR2 FQGNSA. V was pared by 5 bases and J by 2 bases, with 6 bases of the junction left unmatched. The CDR3 sequence is 16 residues long. CDR3 nucleotides: TGTGCCAGCAGCGATGACAGGGGGCTGGCCTACAATGAGCAGTTCTTC. Translated, it gives CASSDDRGLAYNEQFF. Full variable domain (remainder filled in from reference TRBV7-2 and TRBJ2-1): GAGVSQSPSNKVTEKGKDVELRCDPISGHTALYWYRQSLGQGLEFLIYFQGNSAPDKSGLPSDRFSAERTGGSVSTLTIQRTQQEDSAVYLCASSDDRGLAYNEQFFGPGTRLTVL.

This clone was counted only a few times. V and J are TRBV19 and TRBJ2-7; D ambiguous. V was trimmed by 5 bases and J by 2 bases, leaving 4 bases between them. Germline assignment: CDR1 LNHDA and CDR2 SQIVND (reference sequence). The CDR3 covers 11 residues. CDR3 in amino acids: CASSATYEQYF. Here the CDR3 DNA reads TGTGCCAGTAGTGCTACCTACGAGCAGTACTTC.

This chain links TRBV4-1 with TRBJ2-3; 14 bases fit TRBD2. The CDR3 extends over 18 amino acids. V was pared by 3 bases and J by 1 base, with 6 bases of the junction left unmatched. The V gene's germline CDR1 is MGHRA and CDR2 YSYEKL. Here the CDR3 DNA reads TGCGCCAGCAGCCATGGACTAGCGGGAGGTCTAGGCACAGATACGCAGTATTTT. Its protein is CASSHGLAGGLGTDTQYF.